A selection of T cell receptor beta chains follows, all from one sample in a study of blood T cell repertoires in COVID-19. Sequenced by immunoSEQ multiplex PCR; TCRdb stores in-frame clones only, minus some. The table records 150,000 to 200,000 clones, about 88% of them present only once. The sample taken for sequencing was PBMCs or T cells enriched from blood (not recorded which). These receptor sequences come from a woman aged 40 to 50 in a cohort exposed to, infected with or recovered from COVID-19 (not recorded which). Both conserved end residues are part of each CDR3. Each record gives: V gene, J gene, D gene, clone size, CDR3 DNA, CDR3 protein. A D gene is named only where the DNA matches it firmly. The size field is filled for only some rows; it gives once, few, many or a size class.

>TRBV3-1/TRBV3-2|TRBJ1-2|NA|NA
TGTGCCAGCAGCTCACAGGGAGAAAGTCCGTATGGCTACACCTTC
CASSSQGESPYGYTF
>TRBV5-6|TRBJ2-2|NA|NA
TGTGCCAGCAGCCCCATCCCGGGAACCAACACCGGGGAGCTGTTTTTT
CASSPIPGTNTGELFF
>TRBV29-1|TRBJ2-7|NA|NA
TGCAGCGTTGAAGACCGGACAGCCTCCTATTACGAGCAGTACTTC
CSVEDRTASYYEQYF
>TRBV4-1|TRBJ1-2|TRBD1|NA
TGCGCCAGCAGCCAAGGACGGACAGGGATGTACTATGGCTACACCTTC
CASSQGRTGMYYGYTF
>TRBV28|TRBJ2-5|NA|NA
TGTGCCAGCAGCCCCCAACAGGGCCAAGAGACCCAGTACTTC
CASSPQQGQETQYF
>TRBV11-2|TRBJ2-7|NA|NA
TGTGCCAGCAGCTTAGATAGGATGGGACTCCTCAGAGACATTTACGAGCAGTACTTC
CASSLDRMGLLRDIYEQYF
>TRBV7-9|TRBJ1-5|NA|NA
TGTGCCAGCAGCTTATCGTGGACAAGCAATCAGCCCCAGCATTTT
CASSLSWTSNQPQHF
>TRBV11-3|TRBJ2-4|NA|NA
TGTGCCAGCAGCTTTGAGATCAGGGGAGCCAAAAACATTCAGTACTTC
CASSFEIRGAKNIQYF
>TRBV7-9|TRBJ1-2|NA|NA
TGTGCCAGCAGCCCGGGCGGGGGCGCCGACTATGGCTACACCTTC
CASSPGGGADYGYTF
>TRBV27|TRBJ1-1|TRBD1|NA
TGTGCCAGCAGTTTGGCCAGGGGGACTGAAGCTTTCTTT
CASSLARGTEAFF
>TRBV4-1|TRBJ2-2|NA|once
TGCGCCAGCAGCCAACAGGGGGGAGGCGGGGAGCTGTTTTTT
CASSQQGGGGELFF
>TRBV21-1|TRBJ1-1|NA|NA
TGTGCCAGCAGCAAAGGTAACGGGGGAAGGGTAACCACTGAAGCTTTCTTT
CASSKGNGGRVTTEAFF
>TRBV18|TRBJ1-1|NA|few
TGTGCCAGCTCACGCGAATGGGGAGGTGAAGCTTTCTTT
CASSREWGGEAFF
>TRBV18|TRBJ1-1|NA|NA
TGTGCCAGCTCACCACCAATAACGGGGAACACTGAAGCTTTCTTT
CASSPPITGNTEAFF
>TRBV28|TRBJ1-2|NA|NA
TGTGCCAGCAGTTTATTAGCGAGGTTAGGCTACACCTTC
CASSLLARLGYTF
>TRBV13|TRBJ2-7|NA|NA
TGTGCCAGCAGCCGGGACAACAACTACGAGCAGTACTTC
CASSRDNNYEQYF
>TRBV20-1|TRBJ2-7|NA|many
TGCAGTGCTAGTGTGCGGTCCTACGAGCAGTACTTC
CSASVRSYEQYF
>TRBV14|TRBJ2-7|TRBD1|NA
TGTGCCAGCAGCCAAGGGACAGGGTTTGCCTACGAGCAGTACTTC
CASSQGTGFAYEQYF
>TRBV7-8|TRBJ2-5|NA|NA
TGTGCCAGCAGCTCCCACGAGGGTGTGGAGACCCAGTACTTC
CASSSHEGVETQYF
>TRBV4-1|TRBJ2-5|TRBD2|NA
TGCGCCAGCAGCCACTTGATTACTAGCGGGGAAGAGACCCAGTACTTC
CASSHLITSGEETQYF
>TRBV11-2|TRBJ2-5|NA|NA
TGTGCCAGCAGCCCAGGGGCGGGCAGCGGAGAGACCCAGTACTTC
CASSPGAGSGETQYF
>TRBV6-1|TRBJ2-6|NA|NA
TGTGCCAGCAGTGAAGCGCGGTCAGGGGCCAACGTCCTGACTTTC
CASSEARSGANVLTF
>TRBV27|TRBJ2-7|TRBD2|NA
TGTGCCAGCAGTCCGGGACTAGCGGGCTACGAGCAGTACTTC
CASSPGLAGYEQYF
>TRBV7-6|TRBJ2-7|TRBD1|NA
TGTGCCAGCAGCTTAGGCCAGGGACAGATCCTCTACGAGCAGTACTTC
CASSLGQGQILYEQYF
>TRBV15|TRBJ1-1|NA|NA
TGTGCCACCAGCAGAGAGCGGAACACTGAAGCTTTCTTT
CATSRERNTEAFF
>TRBV27|TRBJ2-1|TRBD2|NA
TGTGCCAGCAGTTTATCGCCGAGCAGCGGGAGAAATACCAGGAATGAGCAGTTCTTC
CASSLSPSSGRNTRNEQFF
>TRBV7-8|TRBJ1-1|NA|NA
TGTGCCAGCAGCTTAGGTCGGGGATCCGAAGCTTTCTTT
CASSLGRGSEAFF
>TRBV2|TRBJ2-7|TRBD1|NA
TGTGCCAGCAGGGACTCGGGACAGGGGGGCTACGAGCAGTACTTC
CASRDSGQGGYEQYF
>TRBV19|TRBJ2-1|TRBD2|NA
TGTGCCAGTAGCTTACTAGCGAGGGCCTACAATGAGCAGTTCTTC
CASSLLARAYNEQFF
>TRBV4-1|TRBJ2-7|NA|NA
TGCGCCAGCAGCCACCGTGAGGGCGAGCAGTACTTC
CASSHREGEQYF
>TRBV28|TRBJ1-4|NA|once
TGTGCCAGCGCGGAACGCGAAAAACTGTTTTTT
CASAEREKLFF
>TRBV6-5|TRBJ1-1|NA|NA
TGTGCCAGCAGTTACTCGACTGTGAACACTGAAGCTTTCTTT
CASSYSTVNTEAFF
>TRBV11-3|TRBJ1-4|NA|NA
TGTGCCAGCAGCTCGCGGGGCTTTAATGAAAAACTGTTTTTT
CASSSRGFNEKLFF
>TRBV11-2|TRBJ1-2|NA|NA
TGTGCCAGCAGCTTAATTGAGGATGGCTACACCTTC
CASSLIEDGYTF
>TRBV9|TRBJ2-7|TRBD1|NA
TGTGCCAGCAGCGTAGGTCGCGACAGGGGGCGTTCCTACGAGCAGTACTTC
CASSVGRDRGRSYEQYF
>TRBV19|TRBJ2-5|NA|NA
TGTGCCAGTAGTATGGGACACGCGTTGATCCAAGAGACCCAGTACTTC
CASSMGHALIQETQYF
>TRBV7-2|TRBJ2-3|NA|NA
TGTGCCAGCAGCTTAGGCACTAGCACAGATACGCAGTATTTT
CASSLGTSTDTQYF
>TRBV29-1|TRBJ2-7|TRBD1|NA
TGCAGCGTCCCGGGACAGGGGACCTACGAGCAGTACTTC
CSVPGQGTYEQYF
>TRBV27|TRBJ1-1|NA|NA
TGTGCCTCCCAAGGCCGGGGGTACCCTGAAGCTTTCTTT
CASQGRGYPEAFF
>TRBV9|TRBJ2-5|TRBD2|NA
TGTGCCAGCAGCGTATTGGAAAGCGGGGGGGCCACCGAAGAGACCCAGTACTTC
CASSVLESGGATEETQYF
>TRBV6-1|TRBJ2-3|TRBD1|NA
TGTGCCAGCAGTGACTGGACAGGGGACGCCACAGATACGCAGTATTTT
CASSDWTGDATDTQYF
>TRBV9|TRBJ1-2|NA|NA
TGTGCCAGCAGCGTCATACAGGGTTATGGCTACACCTTC
CASSVIQGYGYTF
>TRBV4-2|TRBJ2-3|TRBD2|once
TGTGCCAGCAGCCAAGATTGGGAGCGGGAGGGCCTGGCAGATACGCAGTATTTT
CASSQDWEREGLADTQYF
>TRBV19|TRBJ1-1|TRBD1|NA
TGTGCCAGTAGTATGGGACAGACGAACACTGAAGCTTTCTTT
CASSMGQTNTEAFF
>TRBV6-4|TRBJ2-1|NA|NA
TGTGCCAGCAGTGATGGTAGCGGCAGCAATGAGCAGTTCTTC
CASSDGSGSNEQFF
>TRBV18|TRBJ1-5|NA|NA
TGTGCCAGCTCACCGCCGGGACACCCCTATAGCAATCAGCCCCAGCATTTT
CASSPPGHPYSNQPQHF
>TRBV10-2|TRBJ1-1|NA|NA
TGCGCCAGCAGTGAGGCAGGGGAAATGAACACTGAAGCTTTCTTT
CASSEAGEMNTEAFF
>TRBV5-5|TRBJ2-5|NA|NA
TGTGCCAGCAGCTTGGGAGGGGGAGAGACCCAGTACTTC
CASSLGGGETQYF
>TRBV19|TRBJ1-2|NA|NA
TGTGCCAGTAGTAACCCCGCCGAGGGGGAAGGCTACACCTTC
CASSNPAEGEGYTF
>TRBV5-1|TRBJ1-4|NA|NA
TGCGCCAGCAGCTTGGTTGGAGGACTCAATAATGAAAAACTGTTTTTT
CASSLVGGLNNEKLFF